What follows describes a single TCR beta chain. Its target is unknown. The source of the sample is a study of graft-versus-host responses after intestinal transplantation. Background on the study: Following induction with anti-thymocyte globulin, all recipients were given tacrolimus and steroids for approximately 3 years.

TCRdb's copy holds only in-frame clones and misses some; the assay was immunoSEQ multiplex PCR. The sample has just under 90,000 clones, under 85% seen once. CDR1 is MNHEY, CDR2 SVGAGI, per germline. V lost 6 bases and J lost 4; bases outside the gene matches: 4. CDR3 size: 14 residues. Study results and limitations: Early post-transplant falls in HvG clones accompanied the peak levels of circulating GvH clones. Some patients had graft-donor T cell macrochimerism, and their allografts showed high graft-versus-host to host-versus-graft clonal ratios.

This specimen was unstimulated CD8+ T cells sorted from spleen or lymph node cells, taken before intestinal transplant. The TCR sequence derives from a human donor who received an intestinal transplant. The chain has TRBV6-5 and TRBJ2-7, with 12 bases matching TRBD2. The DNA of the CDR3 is TGTGCCAGCAGGGCGACTAGCGGGGGATACGAGCAGTACTTC. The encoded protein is CASRATSGGYEQYF.